Included here is one TCR beta chain sequence, with context. Trimming left V 6 bases short and J 8 bases short, with 9 bases between. CDR1 and CDR2 (germline): SGHNT, YYREEE (reference sequence). The CDR3 runs 11 residues. The data were taken from a study of blood T cell repertoires in COVID-19. Looking at the study overall: Sources were T cells, B-cell-depleted T cells, or PBMCs; the material itself was cDNA or gDNA.

In the study's own analysis: Amplification from reference gene primers served as the basis for estimated nucleated cell counts. The assay was immunoSEQ multiplex PCR, and TCRdb's table has in-frame clones only and misses some. Clonal size and the V and J genes are those of that table, whereas D and trimming came from the DNA. This sample yields 90,000 to 100,000 clones, of which less than 90% are seen a single time; about 1.8% belongs to the top ten. The sequence was collected from a man older than 75 with acute or convalescent COVID-19. This chain connects TRBV5-4 to TRBJ2-1, with a weak D call TRBD1 (5 bases). Sample: peripheral blood. CDR3 sequence reads: CASTLGHEQFF. In DNA form, the CDR3 reads TGTGCCAGCACCCTGGGGCATGAGCAGTTCTTC.